This T cell receptor beta chain was captured in a study of brain T cells in children with intractable seizures. About this clone: Its cognate antigen is unknown.

As to time point: blood from clinic visit 5 months post-surgery; TSC patient then seizure free. TCRdb's copy holds only in-frame clones and misses some; the assay was immunoSEQ multiplex PCR. The sample carries about 350,000 clones, nearly 95% recorded once. Trimming took off 0 bases at V and 5 bases at J, with 6 bases between the two ends. This CDR3 region has 13 residues. Germline V gene data show CDR1 as MNHEY and CDR2 as SVGAGI. Broader study findings: Patients' HCMV serostatus was unknown; virus specificity rests on CDR3 similarity alone. Pre- and post-surgery blood differed in depth, so pre-surgery absences may be undersampling.

The sample in question was peripheral blood, obtained around 5 months after surgery. The chain recombines TRBV6-5 with TRBJ2-3; D not certain. This TCR came from a boy younger than two with tuberous sclerosis and intractable seizures. The DNA of the CDR3 is TGTGCCAGCAGTTACTCGAGGAGAGATACGCAGTATTTT. Translating it yields CASSYSRRDTQYF.